This TCR beta chain comes out of a study of blood T cell repertoires in COVID-19. As for the study in general: Both acute and convalescent COVID-19 samples were obtained from the United States, Italy and Spain. T cells, B-cell-depleted T cells, or PBMCs supplied cDNA or gDNA.

Recruited during active infection, patients (from Seattle) were subsequently followed longitudinally. Methods used by the authors: For nucleated cells, counts were estimated from reference gene primer amplification. The table came from immunoSEQ multiplex PCR; TCRdb's copy has only in-frame clones and leaves some out. The DNA gave D and trimming, while V, J and clone size come from that table. The sample has fewer than 25,000 clones, roughly 91% seen once. V was cut by 4 bases and J by 2 bases, with 16 bases left in between. In germline, CDR1 is MGHRA, CDR2 YSYEKL. CDR3 length equals 16 residues. V and J are TRBV4-1 and TRBJ2-3; D ambiguous. The receptor was derived from an older man with COVID-19, enrolled during active disease. Sequencing was performed on peripheral blood. For the CDR3, the DNA is TGCGCCAGCAGCCCCACCGAGTCGAGTTTCACAGATACGCAGTATTTT. It translates to CASSPTESSFTDTQYF.